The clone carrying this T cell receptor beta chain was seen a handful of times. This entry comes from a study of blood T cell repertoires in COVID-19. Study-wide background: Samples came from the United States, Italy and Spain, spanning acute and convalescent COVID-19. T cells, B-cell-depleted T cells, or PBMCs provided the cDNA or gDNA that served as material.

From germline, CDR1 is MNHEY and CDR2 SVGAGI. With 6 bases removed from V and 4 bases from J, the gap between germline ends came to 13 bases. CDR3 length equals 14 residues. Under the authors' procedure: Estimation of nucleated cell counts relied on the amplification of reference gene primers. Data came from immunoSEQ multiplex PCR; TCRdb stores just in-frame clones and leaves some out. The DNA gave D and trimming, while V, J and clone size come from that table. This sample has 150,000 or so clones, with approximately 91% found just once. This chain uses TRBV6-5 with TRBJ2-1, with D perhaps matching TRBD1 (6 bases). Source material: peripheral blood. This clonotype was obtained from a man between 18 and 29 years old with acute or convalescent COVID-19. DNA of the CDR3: TGTGCCAGCAGGGGGGCTATGTTTTACAATGAGCAGTTCTTC. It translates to CASRGAMFYNEQFF.